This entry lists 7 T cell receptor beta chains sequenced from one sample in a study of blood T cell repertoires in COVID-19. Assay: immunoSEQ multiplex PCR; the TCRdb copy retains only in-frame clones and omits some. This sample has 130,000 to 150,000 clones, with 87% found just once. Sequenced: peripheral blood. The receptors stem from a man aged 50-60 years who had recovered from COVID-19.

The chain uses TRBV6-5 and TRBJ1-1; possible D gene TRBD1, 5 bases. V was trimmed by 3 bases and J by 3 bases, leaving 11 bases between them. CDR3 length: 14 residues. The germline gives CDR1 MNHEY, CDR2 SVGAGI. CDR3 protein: CASSYVGGDTEAFF. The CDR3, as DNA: TGTGCCAGCAGTTATGTCGGGGGGGACACTGAAGCTTTCTTT.

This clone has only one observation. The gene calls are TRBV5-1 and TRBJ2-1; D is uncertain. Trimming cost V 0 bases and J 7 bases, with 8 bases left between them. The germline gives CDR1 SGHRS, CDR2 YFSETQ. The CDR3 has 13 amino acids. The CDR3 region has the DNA TGCGCCAGCAGCTTGGGACTGGCGAATGAGCAGTTCTTC. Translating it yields CASSLGLANEQFF.

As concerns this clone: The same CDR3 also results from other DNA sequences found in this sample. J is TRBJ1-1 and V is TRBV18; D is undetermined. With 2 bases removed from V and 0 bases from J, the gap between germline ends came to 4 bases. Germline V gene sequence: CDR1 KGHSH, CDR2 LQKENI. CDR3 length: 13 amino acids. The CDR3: CASSPNMNTEAFF. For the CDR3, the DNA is TGTGCCAGCTCACCAAATATGAACACTGAAGCTTTCTTT.

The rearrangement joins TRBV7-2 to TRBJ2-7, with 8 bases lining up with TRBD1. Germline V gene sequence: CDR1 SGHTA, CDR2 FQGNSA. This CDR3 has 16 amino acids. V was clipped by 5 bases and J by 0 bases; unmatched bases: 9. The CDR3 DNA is TGTGCCAGCAGCCCCAGGACAGGGACTCTCTCCTACGAGCAGTACTTC. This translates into CASSPRTGTLSYEQYF.

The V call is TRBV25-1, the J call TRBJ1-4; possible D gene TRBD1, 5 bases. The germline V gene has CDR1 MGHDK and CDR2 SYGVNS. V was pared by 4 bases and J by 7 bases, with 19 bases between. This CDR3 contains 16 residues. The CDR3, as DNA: TGTGCCAGCAGTGGGCAGGGTAAAGTGGTCGGTGAAAAACTGTTTTTT. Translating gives CASSGQGKVVGEKLFF.

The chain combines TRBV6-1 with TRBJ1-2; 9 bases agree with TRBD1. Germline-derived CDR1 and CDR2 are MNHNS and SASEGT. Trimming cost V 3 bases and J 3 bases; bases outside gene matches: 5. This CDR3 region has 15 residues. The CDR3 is CASSDGGQGDYGYTF. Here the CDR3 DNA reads TGTGCCAGCAGTGATGGGGGACAGGGAGACTATGGCTACACCTTC.

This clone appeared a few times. CDR3 nucleotide sequence: TGTGCCAGTAGAGGGGAATATAGCAATCAGCCCCAGCATTTT. This encodes CASRGEYSNQPQHF. This sequence joins TRBV19 and TRBJ1-5; D possibly corresponds to TRBD1 (5 bases). The CDR3 totals 14 residues. CDR1 is LNHDA, CDR2 SQIVND, per germline (reference sequence). V was trimmed by 6 bases and J by 0 bases, leaving 9 bases between them.